Following are 3 T cell receptor beta chains from one sample sequenced in a study of patients and donors after allogeneic stem cell transplantation. TCRdb fed the RT-PCR reads into MiXCR, producing one record per CDR3 protein. The sample includes 200,000 to 250,000 distinct CDR3 sequences, about 14% of them seen just once. Material for sequencing was blood, either unsorted or a sorted T cell fraction (not recorded which). Every receptor here comes from a human donor who was either an allogeneic HSCT recipient or a stem cell or donor lymphocyte infusion donor (not recorded which). It is not recorded whose cells these are; they may come from a transplant donor.

This clonotype occurred a few times. This chain connects TRBV4-2 to TRBJ1-1; 9 nucleotides line up with TRBD1. Germline V gene lookup returns CDR1 LGHNA and CDR2 YNFKEQ. There are 13 residues in the CDR3. The V segment lost 3 bases and the J segment 11 bases; nucleotides outside the gene matches: 7. This CDR3 is CASSHRTGVEAFF. CDR3 coding DNA: TGTGCCAGCAGCCACCGGACAGGGGTAGAGGCTTTCTTT.

The chain employs TRBV11-3 and TRBJ2-5; 10 bases are shared with TRBD2. The CDR3 contains 17 residues. CDR1 SGHNT and CDR2 YENEEA come from the germline V gene. Trimming cost V 0 bases and J 4 bases; bases outside gene matches: 8. This CDR3 reads CASSLDRLAGVRETQYF. The CDR3 nucleotides are TGTGCCAGCAGCTTAGATCGCCTAGCGGGAGTCAGAGAGACCCAGTACTTC.

The V and J genes are TRBV2 and TRBJ2-5; D might be TRBD1 or TRBD2, each matching 6 bases. The CDR3 loop spans 15 amino acids. V shed 8 bases and J shed 0 bases, with 16 bases lying between them. In germline, CDR1 is SNHLY, CDR2 FYNNEI. The CDR3 DNA reads as TGTGCCAGCCATCGGCTAGGGGGGTACCAAGAGACCCAGTACTTC. Its translation: CASHRLGGYQETQYF.